This TCR beta chain was captured by sequencing in a study of cytomegalovirus exposure and HLA in healthy donors. Whole-study results and caveats: HLA alleles were associated with 17,000 or so TCR beta sequences in a later analysis at 0.05 false discovery rate. Because they were indistinguishable, some V segments, including TRBV6-2 and TRBV6-3, were excluded.

As to this clone: Antigen specificity is unknown.

This CDR3 comprises 15 residues. Germline values: CDR1 SGHTA, CDR2 FQGNSA. The V end lost 5 bases, the J end lost 1 base, and 15 bases lay between the germline ends. Primers for the PCR totalled 60 Vbeta and 13 Jbeta. The assay was immunoSEQ multiplex PCR, and TCRdb's table has in-frame clones only and misses some. The table lists roughly 62,000 clones. The receptor comes from a male donor in good health and CMV-seronegative. Sequencing was performed on PBMCs. This sequence joins TRBV7-2 and TRBJ2-7; D might be TRBD2 (6 bases). The CDR3 protein is CASSPAGTSSYEQYF. CDR3 nucleotides: TGTGCCAGCAGCCCTGCGGGGACTTCATCCTACGAGCAGTACTTC.